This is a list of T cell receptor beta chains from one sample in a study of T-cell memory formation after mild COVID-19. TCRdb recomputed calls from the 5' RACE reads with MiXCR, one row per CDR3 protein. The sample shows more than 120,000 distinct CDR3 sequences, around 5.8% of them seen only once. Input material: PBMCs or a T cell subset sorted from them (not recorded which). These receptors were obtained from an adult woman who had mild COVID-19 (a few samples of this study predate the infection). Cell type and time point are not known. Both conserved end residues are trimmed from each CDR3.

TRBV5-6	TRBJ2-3	ASSFGQATQY
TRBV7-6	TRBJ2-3	ASSLVPKTSGGTDTQY
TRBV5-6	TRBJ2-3	ASSLPGTGHTDTQY
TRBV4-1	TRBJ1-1	ASSHLDRIMNTEAF
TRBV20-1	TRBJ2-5	SARLGPGAEETQY
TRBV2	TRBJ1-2	ASSGQPTPNYGYT
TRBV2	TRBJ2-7	ASSEVAQGGDEQY
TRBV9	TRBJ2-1	ASSARLDRPDNEQF
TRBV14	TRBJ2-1	ASSQLRGAYNEQF
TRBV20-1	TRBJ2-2	SARRGPYTGELF
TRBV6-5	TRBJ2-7	ASSKPGQGAYEQY
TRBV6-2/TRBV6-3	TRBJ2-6	ASRPMSAGANVLT
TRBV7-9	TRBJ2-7	ASSLFGGNSYEQY
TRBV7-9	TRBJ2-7	ASRALSHEQY
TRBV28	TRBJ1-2	ASSSGQGVGGYT
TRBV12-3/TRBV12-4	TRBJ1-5	ASSRTGGNSNQPQH
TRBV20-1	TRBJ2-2	SARDPGTGTGELF
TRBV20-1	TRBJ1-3	SAMSPLDSGNTIY
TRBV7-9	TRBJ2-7	ASSPRDRDHEQY
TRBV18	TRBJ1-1	ASSPSWGTEAF
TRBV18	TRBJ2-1	ASSPAGYNEQF
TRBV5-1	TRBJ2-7	ASSLLRDYEQY